This entry lists 26 T cell receptor beta chains sequenced from one sample in a study of regulatory T cells in long-lasting Graves disease. Time point denoted: newly diagnosed GD, antithyroid drugs for less than 3 months. PBMCs were the source of the RNA used for TCR sequencing. In building TCR beta libraries, iRepertoire HTBI primers were used together with Arm-PCR of CDR3 regions. TCRdb re-analysed the multiplex PCR reads in MiXCR, keeping a single row per CDR3 protein. The data contain fewer than 350,000 distinct CDR3 sequences, 18% of them singletons. The material sequenced was peripheral blood mononuclear cells (PBMCs), taken at new diagnosis, from a patient treated with antithyroid drugs. Receptor source: a female donor with Graves disease.

This clonotype was seen only a few times. This sequence joins TRBV6-1 and TRBJ2-1, with D possibly called TRBD1 or TRBD2 (7 bases each). There are 16 residues in the CDR3. Trimming stripped 6 bases from V and 9 bases from J, with 24 bases between. Germline loops: CDR1 MNHNS, CDR2 SASEGT. This CDR3 is CASSHGEGALLVEQFF. The DNA for the CDR3 is TGTGCCAGCAGCCACGGGGAGGGGGCGCTTCTGGTTGAGCAGTTCTTC.

This clonotype was counted many times. The chain couples TRBV27 to TRBJ1-5; 9 bases are shared with TRBD1. In germline, CDR1 is MNHEY, CDR2 SMNVEV (reference sequence). This CDR3 is built from 16 residues. With 0 bases clipped from V and 4 bases from J, the junction kept 4 bases outside the gene matches. CDR3 region: CASSLSVGQGNQPQHF. In DNA, the CDR3 is TGTGCCAGCAGTTTATCAGTGGGACAGGGTAATCAGCCCCAGCATTTT.

This clonotype has ten or more counts. V gene TRBV7-4 combines with J gene TRBJ2-1; TRBD2 matches at 14 bases. This CDR3 spans 16 amino acids. Germline lookup yields CDR1 SGHVT and CDR2 SQSDAQ. Trimming cost V 5 bases and J 8 bases; bases outside gene matches: 8. This CDR3 reads CASSLYGTSGSYEQFF. The DNA of the CDR3 is TGTGCCAGCAGCCTTTACGGGACTAGCGGGAGCTATGAGCAGTTCTTC.

Only a few counts were recorded for this clonotype. The rearrangement uses TRBV5-1 and TRBJ1-5, with a possible D match to TRBD1 (6 bases). Per germline, CDR1 SGHRS and CDR2 YFSETQ. V was clipped by 0 bases and J by 5 bases, with 9 bases between them. This CDR3 has 14 amino acids. The DNA of the CDR3 is TGCGCCAGCAGCTTGGGGGGGGCCGATCAGCCCCAGCATTTT. Translation: CASSLGGADQPQHF.

The chain is built from TRBV5-1 and TRBJ2-1; the D gene is possibly TRBD2 (5 bases). Trimming took off 3 bases at V and 0 bases at J, with 16 bases between the two ends. The CDR3 runs 17 residues. Germline CDR1 SGHRS, CDR2 YFSETQ. Here the CDR3 DNA reads TGCGCCAGCAGCTCGCCCGACTACATGAGCTCCTACAATGAGCAGTTCTTC. Its translation is CASSSPDYMSSYNEQFF.

To note about this clonotype: This probably arose from a read error, given a far larger clone one base away. V usage is TRBV27 and J usage is TRBJ2-1; 9 nucleotides match TRBD2. Germline V gene lookup returns CDR1 MNHEY and CDR2 SMNVEV (reference sequence). Trimming at V came to 6 bases and at J to 6 bases, leaving 9 bases not matched to a gene. The CDR3 runs 15 residues. The CDR3 sequence: CASRGGLAYFNEQFF. CDR3 sequence (DNA): TGTGCCAGCAGGGGGGGACTAGCCTACTTCAATGAGCAGTTCTTC.

Many counts were recorded for this clonotype. V usage is TRBV5-6 and J usage is TRBJ1-1; the D is unclear. Trimming stripped 4 bases from V and 0 bases from J, with 13 bases between. Looked up from germline, CDR1 is SGHDT and CDR2 is YYEEEE. This CDR3 contains 15 residues. Here the CDR3 DNA reads TGTGCCAGCAGCCTCCGGACGGAGCTGAACACTGAAGCTTTCTTT. It encodes CASSLRTELNTEAFF.

The V call is TRBV6-1, the J call TRBJ1-2, with 7 nucleotides matching TRBD1. This CDR3 contains 14 residues. The J segment lost 3 bases and the V segment lost 11 bases, leaving 12 bases of the junction unmatched. CDR1 and CDR2 from the germline V gene are MNHNS and SASEGT. CDR3 sequence: CASGTALRHYGYTF. DNA for the CDR3: TGTGCCTCGGGGACAGCCCTACGTCACTATGGCTACACCTTC.

This clonotype was counted ten times or more. CDR3 protein: CASSVRETRIYGYTF. Written as DNA, the CDR3 is TGTGCCAGTAGTGTCCGCGAGACGAGGATCTATGGCTACACCTTC. The chain couples TRBV19 to TRBJ1-2; the D is unclear. V was pared by 5 bases and J by 4 bases, with 17 bases between. The germline CDR1 and CDR2 sequences are LNHDA and SQIVND (reference sequence). The CDR3 is 15 residues long.

In its sample, this clonotype was seen many times. The rearrangement links TRBV2 to TRBJ2-5, with a possible D match to TRBD2 (5 bases). Trimming took 5 bases from V and 1 from J, leaving 14 bases between them. CDR3 length equals 15 residues. The V gene's germline CDR1 is SNHLY and CDR2 FYNNEI. CDR3 protein: CASSSPGGRQETQYF. The CDR3 DNA reads TGTGCCAGCAGTAGTCCTGGAGGTCGCCAAGAGACCCAGTACTTC. Using reference TRBV2 and TRBJ2-5 for the parts outside the CDR3, the full variable domain is EPEVTQTPSHQVTQMGQEVILRCVPISNHLYFYWYRQILGQKVEFLVSFYNNEISEKSEIFDDQFSVERPDGSNFTLKIRSTKLEDSAMYFCASSSPGGRQETQYFGPGTRLLVL.

This clonotype occurred many times. The rearrangement joins TRBV12-3 or TRBV12-4 to TRBJ1-1; D remains ambiguous. V lost 5 bases and J lost 11, with 12 bases in between. This CDR3 comprises 11 residues. CDR3 residues: CASSQSLNAFF. The CDR3 nucleotides are TGTGCCAGCAGTCAGTCACTGAACGCTTTCTTT.

The chain combines TRBV7-9 with TRBJ2-1, with D unclear. Trimming shortened V by 4 bases and J by 13 bases, and 11 bases separated the two germline ends. CDR3 size: 11 residues. Germline-derived CDR1 and CDR2 are SEHNR and FQNEAQ (reference sequence). CDR3 nucleotide sequence: TGTGCCAGCAGCTCGACGGTTTTCCAGTTCTTC. Translation: CASSSTVFQFF.

This clonotype occurred once. A clone one base away is much larger, so this may be a read error. The rearrangement links TRBV11-3 to TRBJ1-1; D unclear. Germline CDR1 and CDR2: SGHNT and YENEEA. V dropped 1 base and J dropped 3 bases, with 9 bases sitting between them. The CDR3 contains 14 residues. This CDR3 is CASSLAGVDTEAFF. CDR3 coding DNA: TGTGCCAGCAGCTTAGCTGGGGTGGACACTGAAGCTTTCTTT. The variable domain in full, with the rest retrieved from reference TRBV11-3 and TRBJ1-1, is EAGVVQSPRYKIIEKKQPVAFWCNPISGHNTLYWYLQNLGQGPELLIRYENEEAVDDSQLPKDRFSAERLKGVDSTLKIQPAELGDSAVYLCASSLAGVDTEAFFGQGTRLTVV.

The V gene is TRBV12-3 or TRBV12-4, the J gene TRBJ2-2; 11 bases fit TRBD1. This CDR3 spans 18 amino acids. Trimming at V came to 5 bases and at J to 4 bases, leaving 12 bases not matched to a gene. The CDR3 sequence: CASSPQDRGRVGTGELFF. CDR3 coding DNA: TGTGCCAGCAGTCCCCAGGACAGGGGGCGAGTGGGCACCGGGGAGCTGTTTTTT.

The table lists this clonotype with many counts. The genes are TRBV5-1 and TRBJ2-3, with 7 bases lining up with TRBD2. The CDR3 contains 18 residues. The germline V gene has CDR1 SGHRS and CDR2 YFSETQ. The ends lost 1 base at V and 2 bases at J; junction bases unmatched: 13. The CDR3, as DNA: TGCGCCAGCAGCTTGATGTCTAGTTTAGCGGGCCTCACAGATACGCAGTATTTT. Its translation is CASSLMSSLAGLTDTQYF.

Comments on this clonotype: This may be a read error, as it is one base from a much larger clone. The chain combines TRBV12-3 or TRBV12-4 with TRBJ2-5; D gene ambiguous. The CDR3 covers 10 residues. The CDR3 coding sequence is TGTACCAGCTCTCAAGAGACCCAGTACTTC. Translating it yields CTSSQETQYF.

This clonotype was counted at least ten times. The chain combines TRBV20-1 with TRBJ2-3, with 10 bases matching TRBD2. CDR1 and CDR2 (germline): DFQATT, SNEGSKA (reference sequence). The CDR3 covers 16 residues. The V gene end was trimmed by 8 bases and the J gene end by 1 base; junction bases not matched to a gene: 12. The CDR3 here is CSSGPGLAGGTDTQYF. In nucleotides, the CDR3 is TGCAGTAGTGGTCCAGGCCTAGCGGGAGGCACAGATACGCAGTATTTT.

The sample holds a few counts of this clonotype. The gene calls are TRBV6-1 and TRBJ2-3; 14 bases are shared with TRBD2. Germline V gene sequence: CDR1 MNHNS, CDR2 SASEGT. The CDR3 consists of 16 residues. Trimming at V came to 6 bases and at J to 6 bases, leaving 8 bases not matched to a gene. DNA for the CDR3: TGTGCCAGCAGCCAGGGACTAGCGGGAGTGGGGGATACGCAGTATTTT. Translating gives CASSQGLAGVGDTQYF.

V usage is TRBV18 and J usage is TRBJ1-4; D not resolved. CDR1 is KGHSH and CDR2 is LQKENI in the germline V gene. V shed 4 bases and J shed 11 bases, with 14 bases lying between them. The CDR3 covers 13 residues. CDR3 bases: TGTGCCAGCTCACAAAAAATGTCGGAGAAACTGTTTTTT. It translates to CASSQKMSEKLFF. Together with reference TRBV18 and TRBJ1-4, the CDR3 gives the full variable domain: NAGVMQNPRHLVRRRGQEARLRCSPMKGHSHVYWYRQLPEEGLKFMVYLQKENIIDESGMPKERFSAEFPKEGPSILRIQQVVRGDSAAYFCASSQKMSEKLFFGSGTQLSVL.

This clonotype was seen repeatedly, ten times or more. The J gene is TRBJ2-1, the V gene TRBV2; 7 bases fit TRBD2. Germline V lookup: CDR1 SNHLY, CDR2 FYNNEI. After removal of 6 bases from V and 2 bases from J, the junction contained 7 bases not matched to a gene. This CDR3 comprises 15 residues. The CDR3 bases are TGTGCCAGCAGGGAGCGGGATGAGGCCTACAATGAGCAGTTCTTC. Its translation: CASRERDEAYNEQFF.

This chain links TRBV2 with TRBJ2-1; 11 positions agree with TRBD2. The V segment lost 6 bases and the J segment 8 bases; nucleotides outside the gene matches: 9. Germline CDR1 reads SNHLY; CDR2 reads FYNNEI. There are 15 residues in the CDR3. The CDR3: CASRKLAGGEDEQFF. The DNA of the CDR3 is TGTGCCAGCAGGAAGCTAGCGGGAGGTGAGGATGAGCAGTTCTTC.

This clonotype was picked up many times. This sequence joins TRBV5-1 and TRBJ2-7; either TRBD1 or TRBD2 may supply D (5 bases each). V shed 4 bases and J shed 3 bases, with 14 bases lying between them. CDR3 length: 14 amino acids. Germline V CDR1 and CDR2: SGHRS, YFSETQ. This CDR3 reads CASSPSGTIYEQYF. The CDR3, as DNA: TGCGCCAGCAGCCCATCCGGGACGATCTACGAGCAGTACTTC. The variable domain in full, with the rest retrieved from reference TRBV5-1 and TRBJ2-7, is KAGVTQTPRYLIKTRGQQVTLSCSPISGHRSVSWYQQTPGQGLQFLFEYFSETQRNKGNFPGRFSGRQFSNSRSEMNVSTLELGDSALYLCASSPSGTIYEQYFGPGTRLTVT.

Note on this clonotype: One end of the junction does not line up with germline, which may come from a read error. The V and J genes are TRBV20-1 and TRBJ2-3; no clear D. Germline CDR1 is DFQATT and CDR2 is SNEGSKA (reference sequence). This CDR3 has 14 amino acids. Written as DNA, the CDR3 is TGCAGTGCTAGGGATCGATACTCCTCAGATACACAGTATTTT. Its translation is CSARDRYSSDTQYF.

The chain carries TRBV19 and TRBJ2-1; the match to TRBD2 covers 8 bases. The V and J ends lost 2 bases and 9 bases, in that order; junction bases with no gene match: 9. This CDR3 has 15 amino acids. CDR1 and CDR2 from the germline V gene are LNHDA and SQIVND (reference sequence). As DNA, the CDR3 is TGTGCCAGTAGTATAAAGGGGACTAGTAAGCTTGAGCAGTTCTTC. Amino acid sequence: CASSIKGTSKLEQFF.

The rearrangement joins TRBV28 to TRBJ2-6; tentatively, D is TRBD2 (7 bases). This CDR3 comprises 16 residues. V dropped 5 bases and J dropped 1 base, with 12 bases sitting between them. Germline CDR1 is MDHEN and CDR2 is SYDVKM. For the CDR3, the DNA is TGTGCCAGCAGTACGGGGGGCGTATCTGGGGCCAACGTCCTGACTTTC. It specifies CASSTGGVSGANVLTF.

This clonotype has ten or more counts. V and J are TRBV27 and TRBJ1-5, with no clear D. CDR1 is MNHEY, CDR2 SMNVEV, per germline (reference sequence). The CDR3 is made up of 14 amino acids. V was pared by 2 bases and J by 0 bases, with 5 bases between. Here the CDR3 DNA reads TGTGCCAGCAGTTTAGGGGATAGCAATCAGCCCCAGCATTTT. It codes for CASSLGDSNQPQHF.